The T cell receptor beta chain described here comes from a study of response to subunit inactivated influenza vaccine. TCRdb reanalysed the RT-PCR reads using MiXCR and keeps one entry per CDR3 protein. The data contain about 780,000 distinct CDR3 sequences, around 18% of them singletons. V was cut by 4 bases and J by 7 bases, with 11 bases left in between. The CDR3 length is 13 residues. CDR1 KGHSH and CDR2 LQKENI come from the germline V gene. For this clonotype: Antigen unknown.

Regarding the study as a whole: There was a suggestion from the authors that each seasonal influenza vaccination recruits few new T cells.

The source is a man aged 45 to 65 who received an inactivated influenza vaccine. The sample here was PBMCs from blood, taken about 5 days after vaccination. V gene TRBV18 combines with J gene TRBJ1-5; D is possibly TRBD1 (6 bases). The DNA for the CDR3 is TGTGCCAGCTCACAACAGGGTCGGCAGCCCCAGCATTTT. It yields the protein CASSQQGRQPQHF.